This T cell receptor (beta chain) comes out of a study of shared clonotypes between healthy human individuals. Study-wide points: Approximately 5.3% was the fraction of naive CD4 clonotypes found shared across several donors. Some clonotypes were shared by all four sorted-subset donors, while others were not shared. The non-shared ones had lower generation probabilities than the shared ones.

Terminally differentiated effector memory CD45RA+ cells were excluded by CCR7 positive selection of CD45RO-negative cells. Adults of Caucasian background living in Nashville, Tennessee made up all donors. With 4 bases clipped from V and 5 bases from J, the junction kept 15 bases outside the gene matches. From germline, CDR1 is SGHDT and CDR2 YYEEEE. The CDR3 extends over 17 amino acids. Generated by immunoSEQ multiplex PCR, the TCRdb table keeps only in-frame clones and is missing some. The sample includes around 1.9 million clones, about 92% seen only once; the top ten take approximately 1.7%. To note about this clone: Antigen specificity is unknown.

The receptor's source is a man younger than 35 in good health. Some clones in this sample may be carry-over from other donors' samples. The sample consisted of naive CD8+ T cells from PBMCs. The rearrangement joins TRBV5-6 to TRBJ2-7; TRBD2 aligns across 10 bases. The CDR3 DNA sequence: TGTGCCAGCAGCCAGGGCATCCGGCGGCTAGCGGGAGACGAGCAGTACTTC. The encoded protein is CASSQGIRRLAGDEQYF.